This T cell receptor (beta chain) is drawn from a study of beta chain features in type 1 diabetes (dated by TCRdb to the late 2010s). About the full investigation: Mean age, gender distribution, total cell number and subset yield were not different between patients and healthy donors. Naive and central memory subsets were obtained from all 30 or so donors, but regulatory and stem cell-like memory subsets were isolated from only 8 patients and about eight healthy donors. A total of roughly 98,000,000 sorted cells were examined across all samples, and a strong correlation was observed between cell number per subset and RNA yield. The study compared TCRB repertoires of sorted circulating CD4+ T cell subsets between recently diagnosed type 1 diabetes patients and matched healthy donors.

The High Capacity cDNA Reverse Transcription Kit was used to reverse transcribe all of the isolated RNA, meaning that expressed TCRB transcripts were what got sequenced. Deep immunoSEQ sequencing was applied to naive, central memory and regulatory T cell samples, giving an average of around 4 million total reads per sample. Sorted cells were lysed in RLT buffer, and RNA was extracted using DNase-treated RNeasy Micro or Mini kits according to cell number. To prevent cross-contamination, every cell subset was processed on its own, while patient and healthy donor samples were processed together. The immunoSEQ multiplex PCR was used to amplify TCRB sequences from cDNA, yielding 87-bp fragments that span the CDR3 region. Amplicons were sequenced on the Illumina HiSeq platform. The authors processed their data as follows. PCR bias was computationally corrected using synthetic template baselines, reads within Hamming distance 2 were collapsed, and singletons that could not be merged were discarded. Reads were aligned against IMGT so that V, D and J genes, CDR3 length and insertions or deletions at six rearrangement sites could be assigned. Within each subset, clonotype counts were normalized to sorted cell number, after which true diversity and Gini coefficients were computed with the tcR R package. The overlap coefficient, calculated on TCRB nucleotide sequences, was used to quantify repertoire sharing. As a proxy for the pre-selection repertoire, out-of-frame TCRB sequences from naive cells were analyzed. The clones in this table, taken by TCRdb from immuneACCESS, are in-frame only. Not every clone is retained; where verified, under half of the shortfall comes from an unresolved V gene, and the cause of the rest is unknown. That table furnishes V, J and clone size, whereas the DNA furnished D and trimming. This sample holds 900,000 or so clones; roughly 15% were observed only once. In total, the top ten clones hold 0.023% of the sample.

To note about this clone: Its antigen target is currently unknown. No much larger clone exists at a distance of one base, and base qualities are not known.

What the work shows at the level of the full study, not this receptor alone: Because the HLA sub-analyses included only small numbers of individuals, any influence of HLA type on TCRB rearrangement was left unresolved. Naive, central memory and regulatory TCRB repertoires appeared to be more alike among patients than among healthy donors. Because cDNA rather than genomic DNA was sequenced, highly expressing activated cells could have been over-represented, although no difference in activation and CD3 levels was found between groups. At VDJ recombination sites, type 1 diabetes patients had fewer insertions and more deleted nucleotides, which implies abnormalities in thymic rearrangement. Type 1 diabetes patients showed a moderate but significant shortening of TCRB CDR3 length in all four CD4+ subsets. PCR may preferentially amplify shorter templates, but because patient and control samples were amplified and corrected together, any resulting skew would affect both groups equally.

Each donor gave one peripheral blood draw, averaging roughly 120 mL, which was collected into heparinised tubes. A BD FACSAria II was used to sort naive, central memory, regulatory and stem cell-like memory CD4+ T cells with a panel that included CD45RO, CCR7, CD25, CD127, CD95 and CD27. A purity above 98% was achieved for all sorted populations. Right away, PBMCs were isolated by Lymphoprep density gradient centrifugation and were stained directly, with no culture step. So that batch effects would be minimized, each experiment stained and sorted samples in pairs, pairing one healthy donor with one patient. V loses 3 bases at its end and J loses 2 bases; junction bases beyond the gene matches: 4. Sequences SEHNR (CDR1) and FQNEAQ (CDR2) are obtained from the germline V gene (reference sequence). The CDR3 measures 15 amino acids from cysteine to phenylalanine. Only CDR3 DNA is held: 45 bases, read in frame from base 1.

The receptor was isolated from a woman in her late teens or twenties in good health. The sequencing sample was made of naive CD4+ T cells from blood. What this sample's cell subset or site label stands for: true naive CD4+ T cells. This chain is built from TRBV7-9 and TRBJ1-3; 7 bases in between match TRBD1. The DNA sequence reads TGTGCCAGCAGCTTTGGGACAGTCGCTGGAAACACCATATATTTT. Protein translation: CASSFGTVAGNTIYF.